This T cell receptor (beta chain) was captured in a study of blood T cells in healthy people across ages. Study-wide results and limits: With unsorted PBMCs, a conclusive comparison of naive versus antigen-experienced cells was not possible.

CDR1 and CDR2 from the germline V gene are SEHNR and FQNEAQ (reference sequence). The CDR3 spans 18 residues. V was cut by 4 bases and J by 0 bases, with 19 bases left in between. Worth noting for this clonotype: Its antigen is undetermined.

Each sample yielded at least 5 micrograms of PBMC total RNA. The use of a sample-barcoded 5' primer and a J-beta primer mix characterized a second PCR of 7 to 11 cycles. Through a template-switch adaptor with 12 random nucleotides, each cDNA molecule received a tag. Each CDR3 protein gets one entry after TCRdb re-called the 5' RACE reads with MiXCR. The profile shows 500,000 to 550,000 distinct CDR3 sequences, about 25% of them singletons. The data also belong to a second study, concerning T cells of mothers and their children. That report notes: Unrelated mother-child pairs always had slightly, but never significantly, lower normalized overlap than related pairs.

The origin of this receptor is a boy aged 5-17 years in good health. The chain combines TRBV7-9 with TRBJ2-1; the D gene is possibly TRBD1 (6 bases). Sequencing was done on a sample of blood. CDR3 region: CASSSRDKGPSSYNEQFF. In nucleotides, the CDR3 is TGTGCCAGCAGCTCCCGGGACAAGGGCCCGAGCTCCTACAATGAGCAGTTCTTC.